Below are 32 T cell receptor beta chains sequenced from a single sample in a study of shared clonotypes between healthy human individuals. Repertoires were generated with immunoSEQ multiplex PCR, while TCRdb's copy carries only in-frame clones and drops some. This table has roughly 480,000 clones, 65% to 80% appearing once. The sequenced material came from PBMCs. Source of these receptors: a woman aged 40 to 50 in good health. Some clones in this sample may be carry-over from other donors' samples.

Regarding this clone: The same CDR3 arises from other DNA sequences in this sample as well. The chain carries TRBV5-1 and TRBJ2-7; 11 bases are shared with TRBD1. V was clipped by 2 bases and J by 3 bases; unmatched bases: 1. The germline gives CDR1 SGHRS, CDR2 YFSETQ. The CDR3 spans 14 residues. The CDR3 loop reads CASSLGTGGYEQYF. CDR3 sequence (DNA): TGCGCCAGCAGCTTAGGGACAGGGGGCTACGAGCAGTACTTC. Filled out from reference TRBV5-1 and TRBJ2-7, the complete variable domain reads KAGVTQTPRYLIKTRGQQVTLSCSPISGHRSVSWYQQTPGQGLQFLFEYFSETQRNKGNFPGRFSGRQFSNSRSEMNVSTLELGDSALYLCASSLGTGGYEQYFGPGTRLTVT.

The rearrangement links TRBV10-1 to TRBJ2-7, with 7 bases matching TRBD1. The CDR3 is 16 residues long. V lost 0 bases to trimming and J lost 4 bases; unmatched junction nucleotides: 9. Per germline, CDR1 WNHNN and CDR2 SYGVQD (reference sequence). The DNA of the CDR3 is TGCGCCAGCAGTGAGTCGGCAGGGGGAACCGCATACGAGCAGTACTTC. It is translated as CASSESAGGTAYEQYF.

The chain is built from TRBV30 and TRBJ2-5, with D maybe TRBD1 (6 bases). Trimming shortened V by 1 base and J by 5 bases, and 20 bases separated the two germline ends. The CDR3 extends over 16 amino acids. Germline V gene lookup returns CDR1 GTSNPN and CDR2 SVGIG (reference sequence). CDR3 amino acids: CAWSAPYTGSVETQYF. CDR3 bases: TGTGCCTGGAGTGCCCCGTATACAGGGTCGGTCGAGACCCAGTACTTC.

Here the CDR3 DNA reads TGCGCCAGCAGGGGGGGACAAACCGGCTACACCTTC. Translated: CASRGGQTGYTF. V gene TRBV10-2 combines with J gene TRBJ1-2; D possibly corresponds to TRBD1 (6 bases). CDR1 is WSHSY and CDR2 is SAAADI in the germline V gene. This CDR3 has 12 amino acids. Trimming removed 6 bases from V and 8 bases from J, with 13 bases in between.

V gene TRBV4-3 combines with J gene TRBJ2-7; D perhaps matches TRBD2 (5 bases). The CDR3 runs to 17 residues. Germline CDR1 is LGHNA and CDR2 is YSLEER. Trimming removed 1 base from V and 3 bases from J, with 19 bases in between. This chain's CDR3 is CASSQGGGSGLSYEQYF. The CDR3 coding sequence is TGCGCCAGCAGCCAAGGTGGAGGTTCTGGACTCAGCTACGAGCAGTACTTC.

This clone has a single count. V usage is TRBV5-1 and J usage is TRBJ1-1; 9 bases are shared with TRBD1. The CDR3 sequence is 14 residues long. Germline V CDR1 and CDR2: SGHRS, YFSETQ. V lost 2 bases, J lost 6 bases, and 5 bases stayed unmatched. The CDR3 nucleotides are TGCGCCAGCAGCTTCCGGGACAGGGCCTCTGAAGCTTTCTTT. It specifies CASSFRDRASEAFF.

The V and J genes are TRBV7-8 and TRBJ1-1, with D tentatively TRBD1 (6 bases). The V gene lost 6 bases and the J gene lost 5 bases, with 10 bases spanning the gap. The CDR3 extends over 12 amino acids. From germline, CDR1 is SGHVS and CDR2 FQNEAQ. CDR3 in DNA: TGTGCCAGCAGTCAGGGGCGGACTGAAGCTTTCTTT. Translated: CASSQGRTEAFF.

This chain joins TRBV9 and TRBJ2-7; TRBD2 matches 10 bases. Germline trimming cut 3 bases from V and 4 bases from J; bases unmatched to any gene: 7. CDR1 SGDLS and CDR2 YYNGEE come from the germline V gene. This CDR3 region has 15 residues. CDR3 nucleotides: TGTGCCAGCAGCGCGCAAGCGGGAGGGCCTTACGAGCAGTACTTC. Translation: CASSAQAGGPYEQYF.

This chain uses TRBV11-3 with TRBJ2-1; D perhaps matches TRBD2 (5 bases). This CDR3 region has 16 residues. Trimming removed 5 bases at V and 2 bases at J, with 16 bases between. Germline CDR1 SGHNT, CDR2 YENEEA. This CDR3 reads CASSPSGGLAYNEQFF. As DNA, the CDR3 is TGTGCCAGCAGCCCATCCGGCGGGTTAGCCTACAATGAGCAGTTCTTC.

DNA of the CDR3: TGTGCCAGTAAGCCGGGACAGGGGAGGGACAATCAGCCCCAGCATTTT. Its translation: CASKPGQGRDNQPQHF. The chain joins TRBV19 to TRBJ1-5; TRBD1 matches 10 bases. Germline values: CDR1 LNHDA, CDR2 SQIVND (reference sequence). Trimming cost V 7 bases and J 3 bases; bases outside gene matches: 9. The CDR3 extends over 16 amino acids.

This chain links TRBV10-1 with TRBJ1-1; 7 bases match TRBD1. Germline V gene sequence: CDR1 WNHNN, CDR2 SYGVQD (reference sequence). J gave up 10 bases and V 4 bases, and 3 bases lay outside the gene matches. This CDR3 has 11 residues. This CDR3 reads CASSGQGVAFF. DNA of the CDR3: TGCGCCAGCAGTGGACAGGGAGTAGCTTTCTTT.

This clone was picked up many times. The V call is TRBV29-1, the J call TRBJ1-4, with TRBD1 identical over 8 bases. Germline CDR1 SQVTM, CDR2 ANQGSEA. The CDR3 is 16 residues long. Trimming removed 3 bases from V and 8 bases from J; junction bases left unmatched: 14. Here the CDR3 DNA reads TGCAGCGTTGACCCCTACCGGACAGGGTGCCTGGAAAAACTGTTTTTT. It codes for CSVDPYRTGCLEKLFF.

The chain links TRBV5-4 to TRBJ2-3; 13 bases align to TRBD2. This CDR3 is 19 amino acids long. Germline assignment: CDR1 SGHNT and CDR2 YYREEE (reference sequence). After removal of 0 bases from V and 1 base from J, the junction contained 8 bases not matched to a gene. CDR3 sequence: CASSLGGLAGLEGTDTQYF. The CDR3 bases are TGTGCCAGCAGCTTGGGGGGACTAGCGGGACTGGAAGGCACAGATACGCAGTATTTT.

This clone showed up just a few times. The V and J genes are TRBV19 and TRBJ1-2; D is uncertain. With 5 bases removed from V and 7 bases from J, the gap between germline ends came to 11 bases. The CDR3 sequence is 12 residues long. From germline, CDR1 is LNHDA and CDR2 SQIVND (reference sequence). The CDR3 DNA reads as TGTGCCAGTAGTGGCCGGATCGGTGGCTACACCTTC. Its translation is CASSGRIGGYTF.

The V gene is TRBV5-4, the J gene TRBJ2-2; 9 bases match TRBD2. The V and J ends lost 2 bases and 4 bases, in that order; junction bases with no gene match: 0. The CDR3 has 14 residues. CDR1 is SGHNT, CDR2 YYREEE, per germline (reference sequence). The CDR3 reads CASSFSGSTGELFF. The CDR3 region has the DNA TGTGCCAGCAGCTTTAGCGGGAGCACCGGGGAGCTGTTTTTT.

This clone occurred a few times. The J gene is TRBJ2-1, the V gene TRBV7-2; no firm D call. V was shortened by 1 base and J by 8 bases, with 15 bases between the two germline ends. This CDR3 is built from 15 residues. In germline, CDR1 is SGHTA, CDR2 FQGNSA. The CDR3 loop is CASSLGGGSWDEQFF. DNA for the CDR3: TGTGCCAGCAGCTTAGGAGGCGGCTCCTGGGATGAGCAGTTCTTC.

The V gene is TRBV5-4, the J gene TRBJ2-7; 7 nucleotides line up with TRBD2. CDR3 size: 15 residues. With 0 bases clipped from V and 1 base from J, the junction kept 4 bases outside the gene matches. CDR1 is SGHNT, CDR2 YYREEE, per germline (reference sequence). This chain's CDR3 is CASSLASGVSYEQYF. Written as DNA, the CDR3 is TGTGCCAGCAGCTTGGCCAGCGGGGTGTCCTACGAGCAGTACTTC.

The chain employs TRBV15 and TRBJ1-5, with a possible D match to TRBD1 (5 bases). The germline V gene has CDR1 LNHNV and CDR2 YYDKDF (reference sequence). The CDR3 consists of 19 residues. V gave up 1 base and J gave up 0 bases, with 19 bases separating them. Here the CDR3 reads CATSRGQARGADSNQPQHF. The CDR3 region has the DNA TGTGCCACCAGCAGAGGTCAGGCACGGGGCGCCGATAGCAATCAGCCCCAGCATTTT. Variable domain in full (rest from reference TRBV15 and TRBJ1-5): DAMVIQNPRYQVTQFGKPVTLSCSQTLNHNVMYWYQQKSSQAPKLLFHYYDKDFNNEADTPDNFQSRRPNTSFCFLDIRSPGLGDTAMYLCATSRGQARGADSNQPQHFGDGTRLSIL.

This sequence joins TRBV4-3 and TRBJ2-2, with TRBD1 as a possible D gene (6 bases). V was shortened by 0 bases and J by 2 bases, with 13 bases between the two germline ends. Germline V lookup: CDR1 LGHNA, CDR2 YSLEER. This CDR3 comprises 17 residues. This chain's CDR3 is CASSQEPGHQNTGELFF. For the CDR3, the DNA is TGCGCCAGCAGCCAAGAGCCGGGACACCAAAACACCGGGGAGCTGTTTTTT.

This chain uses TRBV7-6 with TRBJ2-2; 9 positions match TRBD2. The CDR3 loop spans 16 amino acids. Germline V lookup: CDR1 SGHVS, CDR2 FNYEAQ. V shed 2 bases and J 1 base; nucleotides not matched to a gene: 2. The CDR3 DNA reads TGTGCCAGCAGCTTATCGACTAGCGGGAACACCGGGGAGCTGTTTTTT. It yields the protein CASSLSTSGNTGELFF.

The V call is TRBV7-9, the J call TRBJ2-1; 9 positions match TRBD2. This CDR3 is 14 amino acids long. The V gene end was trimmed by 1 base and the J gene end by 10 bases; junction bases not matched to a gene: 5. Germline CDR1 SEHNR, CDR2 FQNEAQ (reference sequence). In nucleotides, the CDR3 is TGTGCCAGCAGCTTAGAACTAGCGGGTGGGGAGCAGTTCTTC. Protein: CASSLELAGGEQFF.

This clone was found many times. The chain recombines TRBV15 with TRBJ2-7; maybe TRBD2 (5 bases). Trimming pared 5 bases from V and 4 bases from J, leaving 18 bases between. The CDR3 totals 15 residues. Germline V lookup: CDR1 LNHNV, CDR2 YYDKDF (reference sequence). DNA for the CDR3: TGTGCCACCAGCCCCGGGTGGCCGGGGAAGTACGAGCAGTACTTC. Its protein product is CATSPGWPGKYEQYF.

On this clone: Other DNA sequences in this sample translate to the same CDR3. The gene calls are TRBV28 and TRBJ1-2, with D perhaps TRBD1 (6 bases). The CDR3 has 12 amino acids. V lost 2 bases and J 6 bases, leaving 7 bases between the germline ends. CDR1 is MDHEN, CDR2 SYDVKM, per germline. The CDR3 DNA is TGTGCCAGCAGTTTAAGGACAGATGGCTACACCTTC. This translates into CASSLRTDGYTF.

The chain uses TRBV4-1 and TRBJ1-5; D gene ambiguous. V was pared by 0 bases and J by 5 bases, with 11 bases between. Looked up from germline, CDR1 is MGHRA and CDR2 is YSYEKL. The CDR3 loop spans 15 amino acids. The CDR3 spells CASSQDRQVYQPQHF. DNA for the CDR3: TGCGCCAGCAGCCAAGATAGGCAGGTTTATCAGCCCCAGCATTTT.

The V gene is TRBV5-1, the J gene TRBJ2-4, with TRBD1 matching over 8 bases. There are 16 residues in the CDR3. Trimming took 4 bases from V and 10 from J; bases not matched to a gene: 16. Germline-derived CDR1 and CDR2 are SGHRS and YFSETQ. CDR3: CASSTGTGLISYIQYF. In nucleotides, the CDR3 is TGCGCCAGCAGCACAGGGACAGGCCTAATTTCGTATATTCAGTACTTC.

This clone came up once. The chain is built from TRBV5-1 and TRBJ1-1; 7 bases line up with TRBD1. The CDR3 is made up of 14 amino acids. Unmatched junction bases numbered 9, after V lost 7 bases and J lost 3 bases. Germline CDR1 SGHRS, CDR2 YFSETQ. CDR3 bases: TGCGCCAGCTGCATACAGGGGCGGGACACTGAAGCTTTCTTT. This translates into CASCIQGRDTEAFF.

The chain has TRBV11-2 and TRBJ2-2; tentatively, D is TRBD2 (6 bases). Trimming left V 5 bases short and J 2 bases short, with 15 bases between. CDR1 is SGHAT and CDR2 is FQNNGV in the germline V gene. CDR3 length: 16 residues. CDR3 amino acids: CASSPRRDFNTGELFF. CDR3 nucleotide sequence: TGTGCCAGCAGCCCCCGCCGGGACTTTAACACCGGGGAGCTGTTTTTT. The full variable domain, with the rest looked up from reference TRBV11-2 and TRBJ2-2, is EAGVAQSPRYKIIEKRQSVAFWCNPISGHATLYWYQQILGQGPKLLIQFQNNGVVDDSQLPKDRFSAERLKGVDSTLKIQPAKLEDSAVYLCASSPRRDFNTGELFFGEGSRLTVL.

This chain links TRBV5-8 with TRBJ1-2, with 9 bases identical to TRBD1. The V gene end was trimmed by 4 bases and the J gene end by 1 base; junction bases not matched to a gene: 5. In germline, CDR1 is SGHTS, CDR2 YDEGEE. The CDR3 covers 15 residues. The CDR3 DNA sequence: TGTGCCAGCAGCCGGGACAGGGAGGGTAACTATGGCTACACCTTC. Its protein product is CASSRDREGNYGYTF.

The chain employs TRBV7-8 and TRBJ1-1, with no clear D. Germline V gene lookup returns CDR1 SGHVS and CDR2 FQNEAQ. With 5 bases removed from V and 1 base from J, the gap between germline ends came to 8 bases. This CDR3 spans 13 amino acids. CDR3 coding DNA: TGTGCCAGCAGCACGACGGCGAACACTGAAGCTTTCTTT. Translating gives CASSTTANTEAFF.

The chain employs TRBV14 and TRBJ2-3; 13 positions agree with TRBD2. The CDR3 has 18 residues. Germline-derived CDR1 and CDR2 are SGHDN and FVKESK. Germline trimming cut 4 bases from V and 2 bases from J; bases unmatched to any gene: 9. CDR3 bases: TGTGCCAGCAGCCTCGGGACTAGCGGGAATGCCGTCACAGATACGCAGTATTTT. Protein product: CASSLGTSGNAVTDTQYF.

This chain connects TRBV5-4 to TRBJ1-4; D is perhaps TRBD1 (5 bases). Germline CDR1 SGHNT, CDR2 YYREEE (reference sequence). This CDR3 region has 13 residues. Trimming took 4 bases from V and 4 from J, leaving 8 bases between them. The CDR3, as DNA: TGTGCCAGCAGCGGACAAAATAATGAAAAACTGTTTTTT. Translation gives CASSGQNNEKLFF.

The CDR3 DNA reads TGTGCCAGCTGGCGGAGCTACAATGAGCAGTTCTTC. This codes for CASWRSYNEQFF. The chain links TRBV28 to TRBJ2-1; D is undetermined. Germline CDR1 and CDR2: MDHEN and SYDVKM. The V and J ends lost 8 bases and 3 bases respectively, with 8 bases between them. The length of the CDR3 is 12 residues.